This T cell receptor (beta chain) came from a study of long-term antiretroviral therapy in people with HIV. Study-level results: Sampling of blood ran from the mid-2000s to the late 2010s, and older ART regimens were possibly in use. An increase in diversity followed ART, yet levels stayed below transplant donor controls.

Donors needed at least one pre-ART PBMC sample plus at least two post-ART samples. CDR1 and CDR2 (germline): MNHEY, SMNVEV (reference sequence). The ends were cut back, 4 bases at V and 2 bases at J, with 9 bases in the middle. This CDR3 comprises 15 residues. Investigators performed immunoSEQ version v3.0 at survey level. Repertoires were generated with immunoSEQ multiplex PCR, while TCRdb's copy carries only in-frame clones and drops some. The table shows 15,000 to 20,000 clones, with 84% occurring only once. Turning to this clone: Its antigen remains unidentified.

The sample consisted of unsorted PBMCs, taken 0.1 years after starting antiretroviral therapy. The TCR originated in a man aged 18 to 29 with HIV. The chain uses TRBV27 and TRBJ1-6, with D unresolved. The CDR3 region is CASSSIGTYNSPLHF. The CDR3 DNA is TGTGCCAGCAGTTCCATTGGCACCTATAATTCACCCCTCCACTTT.